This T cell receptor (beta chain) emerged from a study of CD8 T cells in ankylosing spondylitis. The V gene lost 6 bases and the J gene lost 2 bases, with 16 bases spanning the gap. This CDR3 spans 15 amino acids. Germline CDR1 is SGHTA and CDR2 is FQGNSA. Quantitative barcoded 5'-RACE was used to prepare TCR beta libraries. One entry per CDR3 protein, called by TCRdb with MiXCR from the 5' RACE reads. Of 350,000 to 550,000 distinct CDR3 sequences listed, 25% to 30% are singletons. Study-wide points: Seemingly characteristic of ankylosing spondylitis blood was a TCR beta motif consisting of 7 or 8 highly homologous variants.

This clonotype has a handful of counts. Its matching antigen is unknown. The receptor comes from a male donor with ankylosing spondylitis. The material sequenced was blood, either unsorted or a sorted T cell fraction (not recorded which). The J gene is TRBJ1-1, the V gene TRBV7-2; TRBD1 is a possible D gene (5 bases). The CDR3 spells CASSPRRGPNTEAFF. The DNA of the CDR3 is TGTGCCAGCAGTCCAAGGCGGGGCCCCAACACTGAAGCTTTCTTT. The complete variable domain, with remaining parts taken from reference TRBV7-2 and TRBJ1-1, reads GAGVSQSPSNKVTEKGKDVELRCDPISGHTALYWYRQSLGQGLEFLIYFQGNSAPDKSGLPSDRFSAERTGGSVSTLTIQRTQQEDSAVYLCASSPRRGPNTEAFFGQGTRLTVV.